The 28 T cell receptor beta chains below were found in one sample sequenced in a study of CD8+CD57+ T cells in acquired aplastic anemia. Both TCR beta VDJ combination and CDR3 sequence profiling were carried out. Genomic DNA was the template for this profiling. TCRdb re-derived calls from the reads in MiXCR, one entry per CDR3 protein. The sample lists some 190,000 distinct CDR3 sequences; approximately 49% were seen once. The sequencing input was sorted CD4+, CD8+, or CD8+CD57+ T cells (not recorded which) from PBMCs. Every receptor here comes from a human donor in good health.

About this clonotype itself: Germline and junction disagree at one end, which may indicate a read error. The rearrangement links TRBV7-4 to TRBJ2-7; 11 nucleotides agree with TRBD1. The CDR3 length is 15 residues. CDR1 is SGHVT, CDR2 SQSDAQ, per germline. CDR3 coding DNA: TGCGCCAGCAGCCAGGGGGACAGGGGGGCCTACGAGCAGTACTTC. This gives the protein CASSQGDRGAYEQYF.

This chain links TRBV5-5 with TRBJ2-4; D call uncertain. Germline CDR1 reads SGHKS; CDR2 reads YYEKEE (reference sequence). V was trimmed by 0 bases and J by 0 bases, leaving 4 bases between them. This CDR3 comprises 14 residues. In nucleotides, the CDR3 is TGTGCCAGCAGCTTGGGGGAAGCCAAAAACATTCAGTACTTC. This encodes CASSLGEAKNIQYF.

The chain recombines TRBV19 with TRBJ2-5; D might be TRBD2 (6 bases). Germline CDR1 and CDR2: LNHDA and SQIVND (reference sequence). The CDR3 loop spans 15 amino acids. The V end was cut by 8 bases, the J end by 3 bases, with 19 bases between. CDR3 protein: CASGNTWGEEETQYF. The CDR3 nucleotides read TGTGCCAGTGGAAACACATGGGGGGAGGAAGAGACCCAGTACTTC.

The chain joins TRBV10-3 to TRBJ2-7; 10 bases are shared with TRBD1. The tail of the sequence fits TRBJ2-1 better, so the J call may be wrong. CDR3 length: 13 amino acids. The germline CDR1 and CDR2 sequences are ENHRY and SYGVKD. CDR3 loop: CAISESGQGEQFF. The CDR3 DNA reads TGTGCCATCAGTGAGTCGGGACAGGGGGAGCAGTTCTTC.

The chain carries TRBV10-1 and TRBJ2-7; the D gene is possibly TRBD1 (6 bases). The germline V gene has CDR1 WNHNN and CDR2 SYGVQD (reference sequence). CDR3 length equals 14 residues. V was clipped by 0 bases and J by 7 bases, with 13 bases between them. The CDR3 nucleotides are TGCGCCAGCAGTGAGTCCACAGGGCATCGGGAGCAGTACTTC. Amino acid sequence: CASSESTGHREQYF.

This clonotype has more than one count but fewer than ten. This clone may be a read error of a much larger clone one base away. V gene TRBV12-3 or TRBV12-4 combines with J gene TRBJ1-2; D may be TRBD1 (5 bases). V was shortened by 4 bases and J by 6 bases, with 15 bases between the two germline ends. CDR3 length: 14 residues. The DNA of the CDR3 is TGTGCCAGCAGTTCCCGGGGACTGAACCATGGCTACACCTTC. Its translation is CASSSRGLNHGYTF.

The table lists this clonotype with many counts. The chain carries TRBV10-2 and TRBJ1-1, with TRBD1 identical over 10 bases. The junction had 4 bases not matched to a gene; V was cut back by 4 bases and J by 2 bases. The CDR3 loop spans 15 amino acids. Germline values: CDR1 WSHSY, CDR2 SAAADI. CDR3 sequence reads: CASSGTGGRNTEAFF. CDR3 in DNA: TGCGCCAGCAGTGGGACAGGGGGAAGAAACACTGAAGCTTTCTTT.

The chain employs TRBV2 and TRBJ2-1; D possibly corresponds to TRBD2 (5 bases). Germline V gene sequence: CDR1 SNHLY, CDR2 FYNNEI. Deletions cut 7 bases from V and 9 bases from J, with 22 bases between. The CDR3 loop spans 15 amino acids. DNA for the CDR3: TGTGCCAGCACCACACCCTTAACGTTCGGAGGTGAGCAGTTCTTC. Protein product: CASTTPLTFGGEQFF.

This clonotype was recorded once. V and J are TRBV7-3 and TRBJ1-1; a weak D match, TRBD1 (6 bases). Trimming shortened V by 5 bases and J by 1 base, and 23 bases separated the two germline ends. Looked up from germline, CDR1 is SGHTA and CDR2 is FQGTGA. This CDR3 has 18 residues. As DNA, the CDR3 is TGTGCCAGCAGCCCCCGGACGTCGGGGGGCCTAAAGAACACTGAAGCTTTCTTT. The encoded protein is CASSPRTSGGLKNTEAFF. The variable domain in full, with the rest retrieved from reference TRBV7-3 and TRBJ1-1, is GAGVSQTPSNKVTEKGKYVELRCDPISGHTALYWYRQSLGQGPEFLIYFQGTGAADDSGLPNDRFFAVRPEGSVSTLKIQRTERGDSAVYLCASSPRTSGGLKNTEAFFGQGTRLTVV.

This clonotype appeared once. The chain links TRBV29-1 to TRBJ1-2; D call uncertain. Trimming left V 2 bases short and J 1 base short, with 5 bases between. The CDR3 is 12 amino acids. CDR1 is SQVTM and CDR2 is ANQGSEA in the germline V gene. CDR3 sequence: CSVELGNYGYTF. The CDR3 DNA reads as TGCAGCGTTGAATTGGGTAACTATGGCTACACCTTC.

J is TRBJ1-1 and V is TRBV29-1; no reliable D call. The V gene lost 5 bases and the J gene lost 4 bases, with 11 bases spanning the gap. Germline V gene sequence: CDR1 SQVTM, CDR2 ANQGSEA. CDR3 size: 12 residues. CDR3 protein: CSVSEQSTEAFF. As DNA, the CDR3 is TGCAGCGTTTCGGAGCAAAGCACTGAAGCTTTCTTT.

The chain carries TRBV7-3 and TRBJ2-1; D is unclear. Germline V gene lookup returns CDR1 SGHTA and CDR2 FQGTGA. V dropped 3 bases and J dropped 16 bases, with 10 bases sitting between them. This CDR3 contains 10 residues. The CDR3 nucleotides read TGTGCCAGCAGCTTCCCATTTGGCTTCTTC. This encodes CASSFPFGFF.

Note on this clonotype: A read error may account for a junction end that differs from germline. The DNA for the CDR3 is TGTGCCAGCACCCTACCGGACTGGGGGATGCTTATTTTT. Residues: CASTLPDWGMLIF. The rearrangement uses TRBV2 and TRBJ1-4; possibly TRBD1 for D (5 bases). The CDR3 loop spans 13 amino acids. CDR1 is SNHLY and CDR2 is FYNNEI in the germline V gene.

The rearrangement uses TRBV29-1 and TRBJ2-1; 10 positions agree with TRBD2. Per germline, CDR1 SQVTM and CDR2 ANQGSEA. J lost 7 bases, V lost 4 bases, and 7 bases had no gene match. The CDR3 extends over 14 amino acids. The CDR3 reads CSVAGSGRRNEQFF. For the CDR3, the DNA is TGCAGCGTTGCGGGTAGCGGGAGGCGGAATGAGCAGTTCTTC.

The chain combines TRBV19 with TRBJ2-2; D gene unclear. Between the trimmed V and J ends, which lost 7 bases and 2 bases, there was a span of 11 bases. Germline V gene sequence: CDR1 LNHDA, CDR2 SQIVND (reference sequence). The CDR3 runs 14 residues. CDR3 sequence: CASTSRVNTGELFF. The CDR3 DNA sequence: TGTGCCAGTACGTCCCGAGTAAACACCGGGGAGCTGTTTTTT.

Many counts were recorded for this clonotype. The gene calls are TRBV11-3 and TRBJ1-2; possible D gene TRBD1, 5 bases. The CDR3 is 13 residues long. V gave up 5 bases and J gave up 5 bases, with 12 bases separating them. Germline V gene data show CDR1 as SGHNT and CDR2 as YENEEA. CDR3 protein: CASSKGTGYGYTF. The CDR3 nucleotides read TGTGCCAGCAGCAAGGGGACGGGATATGGCTACACCTTC.

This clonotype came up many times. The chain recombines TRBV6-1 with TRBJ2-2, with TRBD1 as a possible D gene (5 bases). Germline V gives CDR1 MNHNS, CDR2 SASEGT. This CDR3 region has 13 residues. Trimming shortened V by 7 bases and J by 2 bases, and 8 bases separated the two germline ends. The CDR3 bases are TGTGCCAGCACTACAGGAAACACCGGGGAGCTGTTTTTT. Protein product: CASTTGNTGELFF.

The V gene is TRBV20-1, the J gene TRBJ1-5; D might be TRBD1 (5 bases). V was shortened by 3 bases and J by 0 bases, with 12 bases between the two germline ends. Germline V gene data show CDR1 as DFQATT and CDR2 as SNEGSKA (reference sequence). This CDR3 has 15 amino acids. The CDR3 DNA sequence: TGCAGTGCTAGTACCTGGGACGTTAGCAATCAGCCCCAGCATTTT. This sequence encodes CSASTWDVSNQPQHF.

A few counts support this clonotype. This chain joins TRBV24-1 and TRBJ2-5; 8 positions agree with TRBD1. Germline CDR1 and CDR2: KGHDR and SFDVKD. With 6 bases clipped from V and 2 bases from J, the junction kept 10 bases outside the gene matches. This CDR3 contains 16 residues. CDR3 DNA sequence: TGTGCCACCAGTCGGACAGGGAATGGGGAGCAAGAGACCCAGTACTTC. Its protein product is CATSRTGNGEQETQYF.

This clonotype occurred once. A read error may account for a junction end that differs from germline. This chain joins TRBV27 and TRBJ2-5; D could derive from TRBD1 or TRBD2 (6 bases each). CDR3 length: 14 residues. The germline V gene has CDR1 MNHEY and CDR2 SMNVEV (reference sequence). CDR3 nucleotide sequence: TGTGCCAGCACCTCTGGGGGGCATAGACAGACCCGGTACTTC. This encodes CASTSGGHRQTRYF.

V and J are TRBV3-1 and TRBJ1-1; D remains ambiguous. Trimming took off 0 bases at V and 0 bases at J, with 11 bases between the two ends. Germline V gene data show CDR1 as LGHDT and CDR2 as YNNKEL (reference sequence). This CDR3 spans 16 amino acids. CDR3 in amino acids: CASSQDPKGMNTEAFF. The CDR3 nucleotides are TGTGCCAGCAGCCAAGATCCTAAAGGGATGAACACTGAAGCTTTCTTT.

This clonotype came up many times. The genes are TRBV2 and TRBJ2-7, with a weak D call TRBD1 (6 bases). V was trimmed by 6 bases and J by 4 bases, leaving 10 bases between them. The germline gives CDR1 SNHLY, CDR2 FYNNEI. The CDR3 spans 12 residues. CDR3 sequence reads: CASSQQGYEQYF. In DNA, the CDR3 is TGTGCCAGCAGCCAACAGGGTTACGAGCAGTACTTC. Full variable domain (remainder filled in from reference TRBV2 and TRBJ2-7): EPEVTQTPSHQVTQMGQEVILRCVPISNHLYFYWYRQILGQKVEFLVSFYNNEISEKSEIFDDQFSVERPDGSNFTLKIRSTKLEDSAMYFCASSQQGYEQYFGPGTRLTVT.

The CDR3 sequence is CASSDWHSYEQYF. The CDR3, as DNA: TGTGCCAGCAGTGATTGGCACTCCTACGAGCAGTACTTC. The chain couples TRBV2 to TRBJ2-7; D not certain. The V end lost 3 bases, the J end lost 0 bases, and 6 bases lay between the germline ends. This CDR3 is 13 amino acids long. The germline V gene encodes CDR1 SNHLY and CDR2 FYNNEI.

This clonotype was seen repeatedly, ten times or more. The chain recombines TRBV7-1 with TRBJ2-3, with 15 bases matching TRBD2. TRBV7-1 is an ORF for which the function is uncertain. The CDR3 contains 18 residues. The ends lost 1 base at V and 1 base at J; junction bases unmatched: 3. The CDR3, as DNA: TGTGCCAGCAGCTCAGGGACTAGCGGGAGGGGGGGCACAGATACGCAGTATTTT. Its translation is CASSSGTSGRGGTDTQYF.

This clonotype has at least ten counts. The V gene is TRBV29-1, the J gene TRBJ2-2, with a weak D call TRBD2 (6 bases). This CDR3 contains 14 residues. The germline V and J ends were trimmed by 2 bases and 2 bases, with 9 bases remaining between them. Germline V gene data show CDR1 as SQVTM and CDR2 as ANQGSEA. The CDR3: CSVEHGSNTGELFF. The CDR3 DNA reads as TGCAGCGTTGAACACGGGAGTAACACCGGGGAGCTGTTTTTT.

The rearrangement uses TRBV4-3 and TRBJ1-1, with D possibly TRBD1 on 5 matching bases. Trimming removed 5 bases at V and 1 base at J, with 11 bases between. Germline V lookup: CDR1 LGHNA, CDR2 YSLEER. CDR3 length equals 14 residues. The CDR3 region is CASSGRTPNTEAFF. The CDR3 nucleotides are TGCGCCAGCAGCGGACGGACACCGAACACTGAAGCTTTCTTT.

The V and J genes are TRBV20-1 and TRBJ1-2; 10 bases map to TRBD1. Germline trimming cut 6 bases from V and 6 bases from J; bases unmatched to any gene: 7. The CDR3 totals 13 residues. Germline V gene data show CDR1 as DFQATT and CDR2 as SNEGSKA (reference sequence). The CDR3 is CSAVDRGRDGYTF. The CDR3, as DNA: TGCAGTGCAGTCGACAGGGGGCGGGATGGCTACACCTTC.

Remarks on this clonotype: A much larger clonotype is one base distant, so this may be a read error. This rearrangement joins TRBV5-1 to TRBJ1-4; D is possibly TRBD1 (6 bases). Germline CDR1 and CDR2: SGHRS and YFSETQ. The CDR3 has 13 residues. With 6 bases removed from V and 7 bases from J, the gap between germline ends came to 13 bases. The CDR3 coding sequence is TGCGCCAGCAAGGGAGGGGGGGGTGAAAAACTGTTTTTT. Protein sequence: CASKGGGGEKLFF.